Below are 22 T cell receptor beta chains sequenced from a single sample in a study of regulatory T cells in long-lasting Graves disease. The authors built TCR beta libraries using iRepertoire HTBI primers and Arm-PCR of CDR3 regions. TCRdb ran MiXCR on the multiplex PCR reads and lists one entry per CDR3 protein. The sample holds about 450,000 distinct CDR3 sequences, 12% to 15% seen once. Time point noted: newly diagnosed GD, antithyroid drugs for less than 3 months. Following extraction of RNA from PBMCs, that RNA was used to make the TCR library. The data were also submitted as part of a second study, on T cells in Graves' hyperthyroidism and ophthalmopathy.

Sample: peripheral blood mononuclear cells (PBMCs), taken at new diagnosis, from a patient treated with antithyroid drugs. All receptors come from a woman in her 50s with Graves disease.

The table lists this clonotype with a few counts. This chain uses TRBV4-2 with TRBJ2-3; the D gene is possibly TRBD2 (5 bases). CDR1 and CDR2 from the germline V gene are LGHNA and YNFKEQ. The CDR3 is made up of 15 amino acids. V shed 1 base and J shed 2 bases, with 10 bases lying between them. This CDR3 reads CASSQASGYTDTQYF. The CDR3 bases are TGTGCCAGCAGCCAAGCGAGCGGTTACACAGATACGCAGTATTTT.

Ten or more counts support this clonotype. This sequence joins TRBV28 and TRBJ2-1; 9 bases map to TRBD2. The length of the CDR3 is 13 residues. Germline V CDR1 and CDR2: MDHEN, SYDVKM. V shed 5 bases and J 12 bases; nucleotides not matched to a gene: 8. CDR3 sequence (DNA): TGTGCCAGCAGTCCAGGGACTAGCCCATGGCAGTTCTTC. Translation: CASSPGTSPWQFF. Full variable domain (outside the CDR3, taken from reference TRBV28 and TRBJ2-1): DVKVTQSSRYLVKRTGEKVFLECVQDMDHENMFWYRQDPGLGLRLIYFSYDVKMKEKGDIPEGYSVSREKKERFSLILESASTNQTSMYLCASSPGTSPWQFFGPGTRLTVL.

This clonotype was counted between two and nine times. This chain connects TRBV11-3 to TRBJ2-2; the D gene is possibly TRBD2 (5 bases). CDR1 is SGHNT and CDR2 is YENEEA in the germline V gene. The V end lost 5 bases, the J end lost 3 bases, and 16 bases lay between the germline ends. The CDR3 spans 16 residues. CDR3 sequence reads: CASSPQDLSDTGELFF. The CDR3 region has the DNA TGTGCCAGCAGCCCTCAGGACTTATCGGACACCGGGGAGCTGTTTTTT.

V usage is TRBV29-1 and J usage is TRBJ2-7; D perhaps matches TRBD1 (7 bases). CDR1 is SQVTM, CDR2 ANQGSEA, per germline. V lost 1 base, J lost 1 base, and 20 bases lay in between. This CDR3 region has 17 residues. The CDR3 nucleotides are TGCAGCGTTGAAGTTGGGGGGTGGGGCAGGGGGTCCTACGAGCAGTACTTC. Translated, it gives CSVEVGGWGRGSYEQYF.

The chain carries TRBV2 and TRBJ2-3; 13 bases agree with TRBD2. CDR3 length: 16 amino acids. The V gene's germline CDR1 is SNHLY and CDR2 FYNNEI. Unmatched junction bases numbered 8, after V lost 6 bases and J lost 5 bases. CDR3 sequence: CASRKLAGGRIDTQYF. CDR3 in DNA: TGTGCCAGCAGGAAACTAGCGGGAGGGAGGATAGATACGCAGTATTTT.

This clonotype has a count of ten or more. V is TRBV12-3 or TRBV12-4 and J is TRBJ2-3; 9 nucleotides match TRBD2. V lost 6 bases to trimming and J lost 4 bases; unmatched junction nucleotides: 11. The CDR3 spans 16 residues. The DNA for the CDR3 is TGTGCCAGCAGCCACACCGGGACTAGCCCCGCAGATACGCAGTATTTT. Amino acids: CASSHTGTSPADTQYF.

This clonotype was seen many times. The chain recombines TRBV18 with TRBJ2-5; D is undetermined. The CDR3 extends over 12 amino acids. V was shortened by 6 bases and J by 3 bases, with 8 bases between the two germline ends. From germline, CDR1 is KGHSH and CDR2 LQKENI. The chain's CDR3 is CASSNPEETQYF. CDR3 sequence (DNA): TGTGCCAGCTCCAATCCCGAAGAGACCCAGTACTTC. Using reference TRBV18 and TRBJ2-5 for the parts outside the CDR3, the full variable domain is NAGVMQNPRHLVRRRGQEARLRCSPMKGHSHVYWYRQLPEEGLKFMVYLQKENIIDESGMPKERFSAEFPKEGPSILRIQQVVRGDSAAYFCASSNPEETQYFGPGTRLLVL.

The rearrangement links TRBV30 to TRBJ2-2; possibly TRBD1 or TRBD2 for D (5 bases each). Between the trimmed V and J ends, which lost 2 bases and 1 base, there was a span of 11 bases. The CDR3 runs 15 residues. The V gene's germline CDR1 is GTSNPN and CDR2 SVGIG (reference sequence). Written as DNA, the CDR3 is TGTGCCTGGAGTCGGGGCGGAGGGAACACCGGGGAGCTGTTTTTT. Translating gives CAWSRGGGNTGELFF.

This clonotype was counted many times. The chain recombines TRBV9 with TRBJ2-7; 8 bases are shared with TRBD2. The CDR3 loop spans 12 amino acids. Losses at the gene ends were 5 bases for V and 7 bases for J; bases not matched to a gene: 5. The germline V gene has CDR1 SGDLS and CDR2 YYNGEE. This CDR3 is CASSSGTGEQYF. CDR3 in DNA: TGTGCCAGCAGTAGCGGGACTGGGGAGCAGTACTTC.

The V gene is TRBV5-6, the J gene TRBJ2-7, with a weak D call TRBD1 (6 bases). Germline values: CDR1 SGHDT, CDR2 YYEEEE. The CDR3 consists of 15 residues. V lost 5 bases, J lost 4 bases, and 19 bases lay in between. The CDR3 protein is CASRIGAGAEYEQYF. Here the CDR3 DNA reads TGTGCCAGCAGGATAGGGGCAGGGGCGGAGTACGAGCAGTACTTC.

This clonotype was recorded many times. This chain uses TRBV7-2 with TRBJ2-5; D ambiguous. V lost 11 bases, J lost 2 bases, and 9 bases lay in between. CDR3 length: 11 residues. Per the germline V gene, CDR1 is SGHTA and CDR2 is FQGNSA. CDR3 sequence reads: CASARQETQYF. The CDR3 region has the DNA TGTGCCTCGGCGCGGCAAGAGACCCAGTACTTC.

The rearrangement joins TRBV5-6 to TRBJ2-2; 7 bases map to TRBD2. Germline CDR1 SGHDT, CDR2 YYEEEE. The CDR3 is made up of 17 amino acids. V was clipped by 0 bases and J by 4 bases; unmatched bases: 9. As DNA, the CDR3 is TGTGCCAGCAGCTTGGGGACGGGCGGGAGTAGCACCGGGGAGCTGTTTTTT. It encodes CASSLGTGGSSTGELFF.

This clonotype showed up many times. The V and J genes are TRBV15 and TRBJ1-2; the D is unclear. The CDR3 extends over 12 amino acids. Germline values: CDR1 LNHNV, CDR2 YYDKDF (reference sequence). Trimming stripped 0 bases from V and 5 bases from J, with 4 bases between. The DNA for the CDR3 is TGTGCCACCAGCAGAGATCAATATGGCTACACCTTC. This translates into CATSRDQYGYTF.

This clonotype was detected ten times or more. The chain is built from TRBV6-1 and TRBJ1-1, with D unclear. The CDR3 has 13 amino acids. CDR1 and CDR2 from the germline V gene are MNHNS and SASEGT. The V and J ends lost 5 bases and 3 bases respectively, with 10 bases between them. In DNA form, the CDR3 reads TGTGCCAGCAGTCAAAACTTGGACACTGAAGCTTTCTTT. This encodes CASSQNLDTEAFF.

The chain has TRBV5-1 and TRBJ1-2; D gene ambiguous. The CDR3 has 13 amino acids. The V gene's germline CDR1 is SGHRS and CDR2 YFSETQ. The V end was cut by 0 bases, the J end by 4 bases, with 7 bases between. As DNA, the CDR3 is TGCGCCAGCAGCTTGGATTCTTTCTATGGCTACACCTTC. Its translation is CASSLDSFYGYTF.

For this clonotype: A clone one base away is much larger, so this may be a read error. The rearrangement uses TRBV12-3 or TRBV12-4 and TRBJ2-7; 7 nucleotides align to TRBD1. The CDR3 totals 15 residues. The CDR3 loop is CASSEGGRRSYGQYF. CDR3 sequence (DNA): TGTGCCAGCAGTGAAGGGGGCAGGCGCTCCTACGGGCAGTACTTC.

This clonotype was detected ten times or more. V and J are TRBV20-1 and TRBJ2-5; D is tentatively TRBD1 or TRBD2 (5 bases each). Germline values: CDR1 DFQATT, CDR2 SNEGSKA (reference sequence). This CDR3 region has 14 residues. Trimming left V 1 base short and J 4 bases short, with 13 bases between. The CDR3 sequence: CSARGPTGRETQYF. CDR3 nucleotides: TGCAGTGCTAGAGGGCCGACGGGACGAGAGACCCAGTACTTC.

This chain connects TRBV10-3 to TRBJ2-1; D is perhaps TRBD2 (7 bases). V was cut by 10 bases and J by 6 bases, with 19 bases left in between. The CDR3 is 14 amino acids. Per the germline V gene, CDR1 is ENHRY and CDR2 is SYGVKD. The CDR3 region is CATTGLRESNEQFF. CDR3 DNA sequence: TGTGCCACCACAGGGTTGCGGGAGAGCAATGAGCAGTTCTTC.

This clonotype was detected many times. The chain combines TRBV30 with TRBJ2-5, with 10 bases matching TRBD2. Trimming took 1 base from V and 3 from J; bases not matched to a gene: 2. This CDR3 is built from 14 residues. The germline V gene encodes CDR1 GTSNPN and CDR2 SVGIG (reference sequence). In nucleotides, the CDR3 is TGTGCCTGGAGTGCACTAGCGGGAAAAGAGACCCAGTACTTC. Protein product: CAWSALAGKETQYF.

This clonotype was counted between two and nine times. This chain connects TRBV10-3 to TRBJ2-1; 12 nucleotides line up with TRBD2. The germline V gene has CDR1 ENHRY and CDR2 SYGVKD. The CDR3 is made up of 17 amino acids. V gave up 4 bases and J gave up 5 bases; unmatched junction bases: 9. CDR3 sequence: CAISAFATSGSNNEQFF. CDR3 nucleotides: TGTGCCATCAGTGCCTTCGCGACTAGCGGGAGTAACAATGAGCAGTTCTTC.

As concerns this clonotype: This clone may be a read error of a much larger clone one base away. The chain recombines TRBV5-8 with TRBJ2-3; 12 bases map to TRBD2. The CDR3 runs to 17 residues. CDR1 is SGHTS and CDR2 is YDEGEE in the germline V gene. The CDR3 DNA follows: TGTACCAGCAGCTTGGGGACTAGCGGGTTGAGCACAGATACGCAGTATTTT. Translated, it gives CTSSLGTSGLSTDTQYF.

In its sample, this clonotype was seen many times. V usage is TRBV7-3 and J usage is TRBJ2-2; D is possibly TRBD2 (7 bases). The CDR3 is made up of 15 amino acids. Trimming removed 5 bases at V and 6 bases at J, with 16 bases between. Germline V gene lookup returns CDR1 SGHTA and CDR2 FQGTGA. The CDR3, as DNA: TGTGCCAGCAGCGGGGGAGGAGGGGGGGCCGGGGAGCTGTTTTTT. The encoded protein is CASSGGGGGAGELFF.